The next 13 T cell receptor beta chains were all read from a single sample in a study of blood T cell repertoires in COVID-19. This table comes from immunoSEQ multiplex PCR, and its TCRdb copy is limited to in-frame clones, with some not included. Of approximately 33,000 clones in the sample, roughly 88% were seen once. Sequenced material: peripheral blood. Every receptor here comes from a man in his 60s with COVID-19, enrolled during active disease.

The V gene is TRBV7-8, the J gene TRBJ1-6, with 8 bases aligning to TRBD1. The germline gives CDR1 SGHVS, CDR2 FQNEAQ. CDR3 length: 15 residues. Trimming took 5 bases from V and 6 from J; bases not matched to a gene: 6. This chain's CDR3 is CASSAGQGINSPLHF. In DNA form, the CDR3 reads TGTGCCAGCAGCGCAGGACAGGGAATTAATTCACCCCTCCACTTT.

The genes are TRBV5-1 and TRBJ1-6; D is undetermined. Trimming stripped 0 bases from V and 9 bases from J, with 4 bases between. Germline assignment: CDR1 SGHRS and CDR2 YFSETQ. The CDR3 is 12 amino acids. For the CDR3, the DNA is TGCGCCAGCAGCTTGGGCGGTTCACCCCTCCACTTT. As protein: CASSLGGSPLHF. The full variable domain, rest sourced from reference TRBV5-1 and TRBJ1-6, is KAGVTQTPRYLIKTRGQQVTLSCSPISGHRSVSWYQQTPGQGLQFLFEYFSETQRNKGNFPGRFSGRQFSNSRSEMNVSTLELGDSALYLCASSLGGSPLHFGNGTRLTVT.

V and J are TRBV5-5 and TRBJ1-1, with a tentative D call TRBD1 (5 bases). This CDR3 is 14 amino acids long. V was cut by 4 bases and J by 5 bases, with 15 bases left in between. CDR1 is SGHKS and CDR2 is YYEKEE in the germline V gene (reference sequence). Here the CDR3 DNA reads TGTGCCAGCAGCCTCCCTTTGGGGCCAACTGAAGCTTTCTTT. Its translation: CASSLPLGPTEAFF.

This clone was picked up one time. This chain connects TRBV2 to TRBJ1-4, with 11 nucleotides matching TRBD1. CDR1 SNHLY and CDR2 FYNNEI come from the germline V gene. The CDR3 is 15 residues long. V gave up 6 bases and J gave up 5 bases; unmatched junction bases: 5. The CDR3 here is CASSRTGGSNEKLFF. The CDR3 nucleotides are TGTGCCAGCAGCCGGACAGGGGGCAGCAATGAAAAACTGTTTTTT.

The chain has TRBV19 and TRBJ1-5, with 7 bases matching TRBD1. Trimming cost V 6 bases and J 7 bases; bases outside gene matches: 9. Germline V lookup: CDR1 LNHDA, CDR2 SQIVND (reference sequence). The CDR3 sequence is 14 residues long. The CDR3 nucleotides read TGTGCCAGTAGCACGACAGGGAGTGGACAGCCCCAGCATTTT. This encodes CASSTTGSGQPQHF.

The chain is built from TRBV7-9 and TRBJ2-7; TRBD1 matches at 10 bases. Germline V gives CDR1 SEHNR, CDR2 FQNEAQ (reference sequence). The CDR3 contains 17 residues. The V and J ends lost 4 bases and 3 bases, in that order; junction bases with no gene match: 12. CDR3 amino acids: CASSWSRDRGGGYEQYF. The CDR3 nucleotides read TGTGCCAGCAGCTGGTCCCGGGACAGGGGAGGAGGCTACGAGCAGTACTTC. The full variable domain, completed using reference TRBV7-9 and TRBJ2-7, is DTGVSQNPRHKITKRGQNVTFRCDPISEHNRLYWYRQTLGQGPEFLTYFQNEAQLEKSRLLSDRFSAERPKGSFSTLEIQRTEQGDSAMYLCASSWSRDRGGGYEQYFGPGTRLTVT.

The genes are TRBV24-1 and TRBJ1-1; 10 bases fit TRBD1. The V gene end was trimmed by 9 bases and the J gene end by 10 bases; junction bases not matched to a gene: 7. This CDR3 region has 12 residues. Germline CDR1 and CDR2: KGHDR and SFDVKD. CDR3 sequence reads: CATSGQGDSAFF. CDR3 in DNA: TGTGCCACCTCCGGACAGGGGGACTCAGCTTTCTTT.

V usage is TRBV30 and J usage is TRBJ1-4; no clear D gene. Germline V CDR1 and CDR2: GTSNPN, SVGIG (reference sequence). The CDR3 sequence is 14 residues long. V was trimmed by 6 bases and J by 0 bases, leaving 11 bases between them. In DNA form, the CDR3 reads TGTGCCTGTCCGGACTCTACAACTAATGAAAAACTGTTTTTT. Its translation: CACPDSTTNEKLFF.

This clone was observed once. In DNA form, the CDR3 reads TGTGCCAGCAGTGAAGTTGGACTAGCGGGAGATACGCAGTATTTT. Its protein product is CASSEVGLAGDTQYF. The chain couples TRBV6-1 to TRBJ2-3, with TRBD2 identical over 11 bases. The germline CDR1 and CDR2 sequences are MNHNS and SASEGT. The CDR3 is 15 residues long. V was clipped by 1 base and J by 5 bases; unmatched bases: 2.

V is TRBV11-2 and J is TRBJ2-6, with D possibly TRBD2 on 5 matching bases. V lost 4 bases and J 0 bases, leaving 13 bases between the germline ends. The CDR3 sequence is 17 residues long. CDR1 is SGHAT, CDR2 FQNNGV, per germline. The CDR3: CASSSGYKGSGANVLTF. The CDR3, as DNA: TGTGCCAGCAGCTCGGGATACAAGGGCTCTGGGGCCAACGTCCTGACTTTC.

This chain joins TRBV7-2 and TRBJ2-7; TRBD2 matches at 7 bases. The V segment lost 2 bases and the J segment 3 bases; nucleotides outside the gene matches: 10. The germline gives CDR1 SGHTA, CDR2 FQGNSA. The CDR3 has 16 amino acids. In DNA, the CDR3 is TGTGCCAGCAGCTTACTTGAAGGGAGGGGTAGCTACGAGCAGTACTTC. Residues: CASSLLEGRGSYEQYF. The complete variable domain, with remaining parts taken from reference TRBV7-2 and TRBJ2-7, reads GAGVSQSPSNKVTEKGKDVELRCDPISGHTALYWYRQSLGQGLEFLIYFQGNSAPDKSGLPSDRFSAERTGGSVSTLTIQRTQQEDSAVYLCASSLLEGRGSYEQYFGPGTRLTVT.

The chain combines TRBV10-3 with TRBJ2-7, with TRBD1 as a possible D gene (7 bases). Deletions cut 6 bases from V and 1 base from J, with 13 bases between. The CDR3 sequence is 14 residues long. In germline, CDR1 is ENHRY, CDR2 SYGVKD. This chain's CDR3 is CAIRGGQTSYEQYF. The CDR3 coding sequence is TGTGCCATCAGGGGGGGACAGACTTCCTACGAGCAGTACTTC.

There are a few counts of this clone. The rearrangement uses TRBV29-1 and TRBJ1-5; perhaps TRBD1 as D (5 bases). The CDR3 loop spans 13 amino acids. V lost 6 bases to trimming and J lost 3 bases, with 12 bases between them. From germline, CDR1 is SQVTM and CDR2 ANQGSEA. As DNA, the CDR3 is TGCAGCGTCTCTACAGGTTACAATCAGCCCCAGCATTTT. Protein: CSVSTGYNQPQHF.